Shown below are 19 T cell receptor beta chains from a single sample sequenced in a study of blood T cells in healthy people across ages. A J-beta primer mix and a sample-barcoded 5' primer were used in a second PCR of about 7 to 12 cycles. One entry per CDR3 protein, called by TCRdb with MiXCR from the 5' RACE reads. The table shows about 930,000 distinct CDR3 sequences, with about 28% occurring only once. The same data also went into a second study, on T cells of mothers and their children.

Source material: blood. The origin of the receptors is a woman aged 40 to 55 in good health.

This chain uses TRBV7-9 with TRBJ2-5; D gene unclear. The CDR3 is 15 amino acids. Trimming removed 1 base from V and 4 bases from J, with 13 bases in between. Germline V gene data show CDR1 as SEHNR and CDR2 as FQNEAQ (reference sequence). The CDR3 protein is CASSLDEGKGETQYF. The DNA for the CDR3 is TGTGCCAGCAGCTTAGATGAAGGGAAAGGAGAGACCCAGTACTTC.

This clonotype has more than one count but fewer than ten. The chain is built from TRBV12-3 or TRBV12-4 and TRBJ1-2; D remains ambiguous. Trimming removed 2 bases from V and 8 bases from J, with 12 bases in between. This CDR3 is built from 13 residues. This chain's CDR3 is CASSLRTRVGYTF. CDR3 bases: TGTGCCAGCAGTTTACGGACTCGCGTGGGCTACACCTTC.

The rearrangement links TRBV7-2 to TRBJ2-5; possibly TRBD2 for D (7 bases). Germline lookup yields CDR1 SGHTA and CDR2 FQGNSA. V dropped 7 bases and J dropped 11 bases, with 20 bases sitting between them. This CDR3 spans 13 amino acids. This CDR3 is CASNRRGATKQYF. CDR3 sequence (DNA): TGTGCCAGCAACAGACGGGGGGCCACCAAGCAGTACTTC.

The chain couples TRBV15 to TRBJ2-1; D is unclear. The J call may not be correct, given that the DNA end is closer to TRBJ2-7. Germline CDR1 and CDR2: LNHNV and YYDKDF (reference sequence). CDR3 length equals 18 residues. The CDR3 nucleotides are TGTGCCACCAGCAGAGATCGGCGGAGTCAGGTCATCCACAATGAGCAGTACTTC. Translating gives CATSRDRRSQVIHNEQYF.

This clonotype was seen ten or more times. The chain uses TRBV29-1 and TRBJ2-1, with D hard to call. This CDR3 comprises 10 residues. V lost 5 bases and J 8 bases, leaving 7 bases between the germline ends. CDR1 is SQVTM and CDR2 is ANQGSEA in the germline V gene. The CDR3 nucleotides read TGCAGCGTTCGGCAGCATGAGCAGTTCTTC. This sequence encodes CSVRQHEQFF.

This clonotype was observed a few times. The chain uses TRBV28 and TRBJ1-2; 7 nucleotides line up with TRBD1. The V and J ends lost 2 bases and 8 bases, in that order; junction bases with no gene match: 8. Germline V lookup: CDR1 MDHEN, CDR2 SYDVKM. CDR3 length: 14 residues. The CDR3 DNA reads as TGTGCCAGCAGTTTAATAAGTGAGGGGGCCGGCTACACCTTC. Translation gives CASSLISEGAGYTF.

J is TRBJ1-4 and V is TRBV9; no definite D call. Deletions cut 0 bases from V and 6 bases from J, with 6 bases between. Per the germline V gene, CDR1 is SGDLS and CDR2 is YYNGEE. CDR3 length: 13 residues. CDR3 in amino acids: CASSVGEHEKLFF. CDR3 sequence (DNA): TGTGCCAGCAGCGTAGGCGAACATGAAAAACTGTTTTTT.

The rearrangement links TRBV27 to TRBJ1-1, with D uncertain. This CDR3 contains 14 residues. Germline V gene sequence: CDR1 MNHEY, CDR2 SMNVEV (reference sequence). Trimming took 3 bases from V and 4 from J, leaving 12 bases between them. The CDR3 nucleotides read TGTGCCAGCAGTTTCGGGGATCTCGGCACTGAAGCTTTCTTT. Protein sequence: CASSFGDLGTEAFF.

The chain carries TRBV9 and TRBJ1-1, with unresolved D. This CDR3 is built from 13 residues. Germline CDR1 is SGDLS and CDR2 is YYNGEE. V was trimmed by 3 bases and J by 7 bases, leaving 13 bases between them. CDR3 amino acids: CASSEEMKGEAFF. The CDR3 nucleotides read TGTGCCAGCAGCGAGGAAATGAAGGGTGAAGCTTTCTTT.

This clonotype has only a few counts. V gene TRBV6-1 combines with J gene TRBJ1-6; weak D call: TRBD1 (6 bases). Trimming took 3 bases from V and 7 from J, leaving 10 bases between them. The CDR3 is 14 amino acids. CDR1 is MNHNS, CDR2 SASEGT, per germline. The CDR3: CASSELGGNSPLHF. The CDR3 nucleotides are TGTGCCAGCAGTGAGTTAGGGGGGAATTCACCCCTCCACTTT.

This clonotype was seen a few times. V gene TRBV7-2 combines with J gene TRBJ1-5, with D possibly being TRBD1 (5 bases). In germline, CDR1 is SGHTA, CDR2 FQGNSA. Trimming took 1 base from V and 7 from J, leaving 11 bases between them. This CDR3 has 14 residues. CDR3 sequence (DNA): TGTGCCAGCAGCTTAGATGGGGCACGGCAGCCCCAGCATTTT. This translates into CASSLDGARQPQHF.

This clonotype was picked up many times. The V call is TRBV25-1, the J call TRBJ2-5, with D unresolved. The germline CDR1 and CDR2 sequences are MGHDK and SYGVNS. V was shortened by 0 bases and J by 5 bases, with 4 bases between the two germline ends. CDR3 length: 12 residues. The CDR3 DNA sequence: TGTGCCAGCAGTGAATATGCGGAGACCCAGTACTTC. Residues: CASSEYAETQYF.

CDR3 sequence (DNA): TGTGCCAGCAACAGGGTCGCAGATACGCAGTATTTT. This sequence encodes CASNRVADTQYF. The chain employs TRBV6-1 and TRBJ2-3, with TRBD1 as a possible D gene (6 bases). Germline CDR1 is MNHNS and CDR2 is SASEGT. Trimming left V 7 bases short and J 4 bases short, with 9 bases between. The CDR3 runs to 12 residues.

V usage is TRBV11-2 and J usage is TRBJ1-2; D not resolved. Trimming took off 5 bases at V and 8 bases at J, with 15 bases between the two ends. CDR1 and CDR2 from the germline V gene are SGHAT and FQNNGV. CDR3 length: 13 amino acids. CDR3 loop: CASSPGTLRGYTF. DNA of the CDR3: TGTGCCAGCAGCCCCGGCACATTACGGGGCTACACCTTC.

In this sample, this clonotype turned up a few times. The chain employs TRBV7-2 and TRBJ1-5; 10 bases are shared with TRBD1. V dropped 4 bases and J dropped 2; count of bases not matched to a gene: 5. Germline V CDR1 and CDR2: SGHTA, FQGNSA. The CDR3 is made up of 16 amino acids. The CDR3 coding sequence is TGTGCCAGCAGCTCCACCGGGACAGGGGGCAATCAGCCCCAGCATTTT. Protein product: CASSSTGTGGNQPQHF. The whole variable domain, remainder taken from reference TRBV7-2 and TRBJ1-5, is GAGVSQSPSNKVTEKGKDVELRCDPISGHTALYWYRQSLGQGLEFLIYFQGNSAPDKSGLPSDRFSAERTGGSVSTLTIQRTQQEDSAVYLCASSSTGTGGNQPQHFGDGTRLSIL.

The rearrangement links TRBV5-1 to TRBJ1-1; the D is unclear. This CDR3 has 15 residues. The V end lost 0 bases, the J end lost 0 bases, and 9 bases lay between the germline ends. Germline V gene lookup returns CDR1 SGHRS and CDR2 YFSETQ. The CDR3 is CASSLAPDMNTEAFF. CDR3 DNA: TGCGCCAGCAGCTTGGCTCCAGACATGAACACTGAAGCTTTCTTT.

This clonotype has at least ten counts. The gene calls are TRBV28 and TRBJ2-7; tentatively, D is TRBD1 (5 bases). V gave up 3 bases and J gave up 5 bases, with 14 bases separating them. The CDR3 is 14 residues long. CDR1 is MDHEN and CDR2 is SYDVKM in the germline V gene. The CDR3 sequence: CASSLRQIVHEQYF. Here the CDR3 DNA reads TGTGCCAGCAGTTTGCGACAGATAGTCCACGAGCAGTACTTC.

This clonotype was seen only a few times. The V gene is TRBV28, the J gene TRBJ1-2; 7 bases fit TRBD1. The germline V gene has CDR1 MDHEN and CDR2 SYDVKM. The trim removed 5 bases at V and 2 bases at J, leaving 8 bases unmatched. The CDR3 length is 15 residues. In DNA form, the CDR3 reads TGTGCCAGCAGTCCGAGCTCGACAGGGAACTATGGCTACACCTTC. It is translated as CASSPSSTGNYGYTF.

This clonotype was seen repeatedly, ten times or more. The chain links TRBV27 to TRBJ2-1; D call uncertain. This CDR3 region has 17 residues. The V and J ends lost 4 bases and 2 bases respectively, with 18 bases between them. Germline assignment: CDR1 MNHEY and CDR2 SMNVEV (reference sequence). CDR3 coding DNA: TGTGCCAGCAGTTCCGCTAAAGTGGGCCTGACCTACAATGAGCAGTTCTTC. Translated, it gives CASSSAKVGLTYNEQFF.